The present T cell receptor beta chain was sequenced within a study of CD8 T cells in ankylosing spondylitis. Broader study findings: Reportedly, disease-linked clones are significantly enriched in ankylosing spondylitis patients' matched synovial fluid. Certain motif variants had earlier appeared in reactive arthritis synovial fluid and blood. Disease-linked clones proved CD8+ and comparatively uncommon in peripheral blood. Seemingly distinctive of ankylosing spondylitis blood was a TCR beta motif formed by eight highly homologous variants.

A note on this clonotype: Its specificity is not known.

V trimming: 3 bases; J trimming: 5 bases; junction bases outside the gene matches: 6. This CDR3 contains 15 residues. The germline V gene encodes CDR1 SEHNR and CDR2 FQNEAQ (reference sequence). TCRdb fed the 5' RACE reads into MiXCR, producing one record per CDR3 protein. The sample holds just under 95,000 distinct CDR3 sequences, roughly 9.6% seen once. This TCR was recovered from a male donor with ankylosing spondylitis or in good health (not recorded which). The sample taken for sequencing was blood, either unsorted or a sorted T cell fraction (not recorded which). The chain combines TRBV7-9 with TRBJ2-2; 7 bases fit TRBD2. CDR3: CASSLTGTTTGELFF. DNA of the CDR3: TGTGCCAGCAGCTTGACCGGGACTACGACCGGGGAGCTGTTTTTT.